This T cell receptor (beta chain) was sequenced during a study of T-cell reconstitution after alpha-beta-depleted transplantation in children. This clonotype was recorded a few times. One junction end disagrees with the germline gene, perhaps due to a read error. CDR1 is DFQATT and CDR2 is SNEGSKA in the germline V gene (reference sequence). This CDR3 spans 16 amino acids. During its preparation, the TCRbeta library received unique molecular identifiers. TCRdb independently ran MiXCR on the PCR reads; one entry per CDR3 protein. The repertoire holds some 120,000 distinct CDR3 sequences, with around a tenth as singletons.

This chain connects TRBV20-1 to TRBJ2-1; tentative D call: TRBD2 (6 bases). The TCR originated in a boy between 2 and 15 years old with acute lymphoblastic leukemia, due to receive a stem cell transplant. The sample in question was PBMCs, obtained before TCRalphabeta/CD19-depleted stem cell transplant. As DNA, the CDR3 is TGCAGTGCCAGAGAGGGCGGGGTGGTTGGGGTGAATGAGCAGTTCTTC. Amino acids: CSAREGGVVGVNEQFF.